This record looks at one T cell receptor (beta chain) sequence and its context. The data were taken from a study of T cell repertoires in cytomegalovirus infection. Study in general: Public signatures in TCR beta pointed to CMV infection and matching HLA type.

With 5 bases removed from V and 2 bases from J, the gap between germline ends came to 14 bases. The CDR3 spans 15 residues. CDR1 and CDR2 (germline): KGHDR, SFDVKD. TCRdb processed the reads anew with MiXCR; each CDR3 protein has one entry. There are about 740,000 distinct CDR3 sequences in the sample; approximately 34% occur only once, and around 3% lies in the top ten. The sequencing sample was made of PBMCs. The chain recombines TRBV24-1 with TRBJ1-1, with D perhaps matching TRBD1 (5 bases). This clonotype was obtained from a human donor in good health (CMV status not recorded). Some clones in this sample may be carry-over from other donors' samples. The CDR3 protein is CATSGGKRGNTEAFF. In DNA, the CDR3 is TGTGCCACCAGTGGGGGGAAAAGGGGAAACACTGAAGCTTTCTTT.